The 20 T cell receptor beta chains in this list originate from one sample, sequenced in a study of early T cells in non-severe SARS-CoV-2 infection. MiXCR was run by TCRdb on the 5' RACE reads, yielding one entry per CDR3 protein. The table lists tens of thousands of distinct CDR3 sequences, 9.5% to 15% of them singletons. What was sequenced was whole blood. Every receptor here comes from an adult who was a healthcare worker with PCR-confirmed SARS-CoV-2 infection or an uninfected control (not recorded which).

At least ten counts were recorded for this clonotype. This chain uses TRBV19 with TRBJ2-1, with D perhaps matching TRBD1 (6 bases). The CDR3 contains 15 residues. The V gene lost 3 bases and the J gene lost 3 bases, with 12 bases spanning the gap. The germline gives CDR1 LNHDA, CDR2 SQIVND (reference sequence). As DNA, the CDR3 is TGTGCCAGTAGTATCCAGGGGTCAGGCTACAATGAGCAGTTCTTC. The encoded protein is CASSIQGSGYNEQFF.

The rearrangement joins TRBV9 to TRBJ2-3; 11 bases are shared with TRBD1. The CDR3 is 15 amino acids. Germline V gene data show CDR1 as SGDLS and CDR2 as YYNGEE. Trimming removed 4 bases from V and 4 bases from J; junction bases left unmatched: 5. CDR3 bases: TGTGCCAGCAGCCGTCGGGGACAGGGGGCAGATACGCAGTATTTT. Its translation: CASSRRGQGADTQYF.

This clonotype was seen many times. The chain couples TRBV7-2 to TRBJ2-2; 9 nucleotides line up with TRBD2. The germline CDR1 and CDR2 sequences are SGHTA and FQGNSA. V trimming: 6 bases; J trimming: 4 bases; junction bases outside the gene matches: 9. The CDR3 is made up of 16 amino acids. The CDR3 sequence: CASSLSSGTSTGELFF. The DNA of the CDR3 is TGTGCCAGCAGTCTATCTAGCGGGACCTCCACCGGGGAGCTGTTTTTT.

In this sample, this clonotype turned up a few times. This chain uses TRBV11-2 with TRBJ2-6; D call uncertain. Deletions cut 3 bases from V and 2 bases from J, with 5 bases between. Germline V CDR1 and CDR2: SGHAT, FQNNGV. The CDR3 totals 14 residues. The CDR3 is CASSFNAGANVLTF. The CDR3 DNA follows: TGTGCCAGCAGCTTCAACGCTGGGGCCAACGTCCTGACTTTC.

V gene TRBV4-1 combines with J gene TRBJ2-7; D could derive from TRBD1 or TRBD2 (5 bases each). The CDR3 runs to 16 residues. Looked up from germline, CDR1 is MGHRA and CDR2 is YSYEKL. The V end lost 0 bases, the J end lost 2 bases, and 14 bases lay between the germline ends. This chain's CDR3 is CASSQDSGGVTYEQYF. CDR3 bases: TGCGCCAGCAGCCAAGATTCTGGGGGAGTAACCTACGAGCAGTACTTC.

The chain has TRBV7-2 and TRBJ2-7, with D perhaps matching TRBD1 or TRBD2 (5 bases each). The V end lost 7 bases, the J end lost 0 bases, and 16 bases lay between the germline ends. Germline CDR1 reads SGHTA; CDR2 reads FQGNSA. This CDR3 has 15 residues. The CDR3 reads CASTRDGKSSYEQYF. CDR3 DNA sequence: TGTGCCAGCACCCGGGACGGCAAGAGCTCCTACGAGCAGTACTTC.

For the CDR3, the DNA is TGTGCCAGCCGACTGGGTCTGGAGCAGTACTTC. As protein: CASRLGLEQYF. The chain couples TRBV6-5 to TRBJ2-7; the D is unclear. Looked up from germline, CDR1 is MNHEY and CDR2 is SVGAGI. The CDR3 consists of 11 residues. Trimming shortened V by 8 bases and J by 7 bases, and 12 bases separated the two germline ends.

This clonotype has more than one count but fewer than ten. The CDR3 DNA reads as TGTGCCAGCAGCCTAAAGTACCAAGAGACCCAGTACTTC. It yields the protein CASSLKYQETQYF. The chain uses TRBV6-5 and TRBJ2-5; D is ambiguous. The CDR3 runs 13 residues. Germline CDR1 MNHEY, CDR2 SVGAGI. Trimming left V 6 bases short and J 0 bases short, with 8 bases between.

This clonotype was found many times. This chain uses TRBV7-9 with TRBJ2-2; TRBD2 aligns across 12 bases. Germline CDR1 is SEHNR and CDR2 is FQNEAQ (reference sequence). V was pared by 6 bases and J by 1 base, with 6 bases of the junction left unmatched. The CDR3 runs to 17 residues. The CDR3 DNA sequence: TGTGCCAGCAGGCAACTAGCGGGGGGAATGAACACCGGGGAGCTGTTTTTT. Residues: CASRQLAGGMNTGELFF.

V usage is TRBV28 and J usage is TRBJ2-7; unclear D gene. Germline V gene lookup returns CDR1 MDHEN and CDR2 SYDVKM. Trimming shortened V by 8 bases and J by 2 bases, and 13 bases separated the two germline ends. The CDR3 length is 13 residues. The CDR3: CASLGFSPYEQYF. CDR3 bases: TGTGCCAGCTTAGGGTTTTCCCCCTACGAGCAGTACTTC.

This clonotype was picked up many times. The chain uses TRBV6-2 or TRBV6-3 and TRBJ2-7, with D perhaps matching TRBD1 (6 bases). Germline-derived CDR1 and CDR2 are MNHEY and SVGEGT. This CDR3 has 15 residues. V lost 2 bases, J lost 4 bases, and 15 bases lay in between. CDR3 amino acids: CASSYTTGLRYEQYF. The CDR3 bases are TGTGCCAGCAGTTACACAACAGGGTTACGGTACGAGCAGTACTTC.

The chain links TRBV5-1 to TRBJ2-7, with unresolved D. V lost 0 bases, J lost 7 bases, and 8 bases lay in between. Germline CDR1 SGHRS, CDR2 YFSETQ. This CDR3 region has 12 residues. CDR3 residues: CASSLVGPEQYF. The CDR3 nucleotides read TGCGCCAGCAGCTTGGTCGGCCCTGAGCAGTACTTC.

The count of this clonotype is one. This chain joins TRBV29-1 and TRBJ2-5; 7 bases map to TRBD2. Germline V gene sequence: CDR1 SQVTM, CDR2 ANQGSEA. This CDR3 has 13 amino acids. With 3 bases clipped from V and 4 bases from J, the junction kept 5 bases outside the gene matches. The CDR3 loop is CSVDGSGGETQYF. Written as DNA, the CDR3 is TGCAGCGTTGATGGGTCGGGAGGAGAGACCCAGTACTTC.

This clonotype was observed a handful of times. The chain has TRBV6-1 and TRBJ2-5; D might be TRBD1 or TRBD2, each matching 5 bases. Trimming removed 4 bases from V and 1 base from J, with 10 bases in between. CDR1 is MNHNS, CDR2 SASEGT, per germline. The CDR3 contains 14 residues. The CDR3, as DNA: TGTGCCAGCAGTGGGAGGACAAGCCAAGAGACCCAGTACTTC. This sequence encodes CASSGRTSQETQYF.

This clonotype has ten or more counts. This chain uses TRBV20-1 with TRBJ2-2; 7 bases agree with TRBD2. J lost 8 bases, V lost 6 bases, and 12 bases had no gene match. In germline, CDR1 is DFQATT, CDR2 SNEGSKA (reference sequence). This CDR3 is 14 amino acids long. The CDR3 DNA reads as TGCAGTGCGTCTCAAACGGGAGGACGGGGGGAGCTGTTTTTT. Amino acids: CSASQTGGRGELFF.

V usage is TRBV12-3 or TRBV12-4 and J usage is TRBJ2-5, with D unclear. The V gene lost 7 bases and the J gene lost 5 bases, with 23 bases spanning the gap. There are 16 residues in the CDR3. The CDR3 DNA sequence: TGTGCCAGCAACTTGATGGGAAGTGGGGTTTTGGAGACCCAGTACTTC. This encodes CASNLMGSGVLETQYF.

CDR3 coding DNA: TGTGCCAGCAGCCCATTGAAGACAGGAACCTACGAGCAGTACTTC. It codes for CASSPLKTGTYEQYF. This chain uses TRBV14 with TRBJ2-7, with D perhaps matching TRBD1 (6 bases). The V gene's germline CDR1 is SGHDN and CDR2 FVKESK. The CDR3 contains 15 residues. Trimming shortened V by 4 bases and J by 2 bases, and 15 bases separated the two germline ends.

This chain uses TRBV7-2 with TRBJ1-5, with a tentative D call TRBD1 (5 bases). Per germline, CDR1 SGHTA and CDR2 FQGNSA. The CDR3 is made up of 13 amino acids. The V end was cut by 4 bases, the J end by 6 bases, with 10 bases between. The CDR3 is CASSSAGSQPQHF. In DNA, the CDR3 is TGTGCCAGCAGCTCGGCAGGGAGTCAGCCCCAGCATTTT.

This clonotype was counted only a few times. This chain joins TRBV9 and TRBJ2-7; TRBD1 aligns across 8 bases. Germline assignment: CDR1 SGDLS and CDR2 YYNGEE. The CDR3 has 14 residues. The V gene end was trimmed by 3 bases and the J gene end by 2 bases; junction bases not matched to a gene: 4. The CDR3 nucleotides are TGTGCCAGCAGCGCTCGACAGGGGACCTACGAGCAGTACTTC. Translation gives CASSARQGTYEQYF.

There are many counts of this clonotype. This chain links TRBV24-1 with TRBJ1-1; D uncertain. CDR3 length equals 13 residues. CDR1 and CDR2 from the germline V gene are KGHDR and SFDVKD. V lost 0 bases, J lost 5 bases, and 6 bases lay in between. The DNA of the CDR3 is TGTGCCACCAGTGATTTGTGGGGAACTGAAGCTTTCTTT. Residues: CATSDLWGTEAFF.